The clone carrying this TCR beta chain showed up just once. As yet, its antigen is unknown. This specimen belongs to a study of OX40 agonist ivuxolimab in advanced cancers. Study in general: The dose of intravenous ivuxolimab that patients received every 2 weeks ranged from 0.01 to 10 mg/kg. Study results and limitations: Clonal expansion in partial responders at 0.1-3.0 mg/kg ranked among the lowest. The study did not work out the antigen specificity of the expanded peripheral T cells. Circulating CD4+ and CD8+ T cells showed clonal expansion by week 6 at 0.1 to 3.0 mg/kg.

Clones were read by immunoSEQ multiplex PCR, and TCRdb kept only the in-frame ones, dropping some. The sample consists of approximately 50,000 clones, around 94% of them appearing once. The sample consisted of CD4+ or CD8+ T cells sorted from blood, taken in a trial of the OX40 agonist ivuxolimab. The clonotype was recovered from an adult with an advanced solid tumor such as melanoma, head and neck, liver or kidney cancer.

The CDR3 DNA follows: TGTGCCAGCAGTTTATCCGGTGGATTCAATCAGCCCCAGCATTTT. Translated: CASSLSGGFNQPQHF. The V gene is TRBV27, the J gene TRBJ1-5; no clear D. This CDR3 is 15 amino acids long. V dropped 0 bases and J dropped 3 bases, with 9 bases sitting between them. The germline gives CDR1 MNHEY, CDR2 SMNVEV (reference sequence).